These 21 T cell receptor beta chains share one sample of origin, sequenced in a study of blood T cells in healthy people across ages. Using a J-beta primer mix together with a sample-barcoded 5' primer, a second PCR was run for roughly 7 to 12 cycles. Via MiXCR, TCRdb re-called the 5' RACE reads, giving one row per CDR3 protein. Here the sample spans under 1,100,000 distinct CDR3 sequences, roughly 24% being singletons. This sample also belongs to another study, concerning T cells of mothers and their children.

The source material was blood. The receptor source for this set is a girl aged 2-10 years in good health.

The chain has TRBV28 and TRBJ2-5, with D perhaps matching TRBD1 or TRBD2 (7 bases each). This CDR3 spans 16 amino acids. V was clipped by 5 bases and J by 5 bases, with 21 bases between them. Germline V gene lookup returns CDR1 MDHEN and CDR2 SYDVKM. This CDR3 reads CASSQIPPGGVETQYF. For the CDR3, the DNA is TGTGCCAGCAGTCAAATCCCGCCAGGGGGGGTGGAGACCCAGTACTTC.

The gene calls are TRBV15 and TRBJ2-1; 7 bases align to TRBD1. The germline V gene encodes CDR1 LNHNV and CDR2 YYDKDF (reference sequence). J gave up 1 base and V 0 bases, and 3 bases lay outside the gene matches. The CDR3 totals 16 residues. The DNA of the CDR3 is TGTGCCACCAGCAGAGATAAGGGGGCGTCCTACAATGAGCAGTTCTTC. This gives the protein CATSRDKGASYNEQFF. Drawing the rest from reference TRBV15 and TRBJ2-1, the complete variable domain is DAMVIQNPRYQVTQFGKPVTLSCSQTLNHNVMYWYQQKSSQAPKLLFHYYDKDFNNEADTPDNFQSRRPNTSFCFLDIRSPGLGDTAMYLCATSRDKGASYNEQFFGPGTRLTVL.

The chain uses TRBV7-3 and TRBJ2-1; D possibly uses TRBD1 or TRBD2 (5 bases each). The V and J ends lost 4 bases and 2 bases respectively, with 15 bases between them. Germline loops: CDR1 SGHTA, CDR2 FQGTGA. This CDR3 has 16 amino acids. CDR3 protein: CASSYDGTVPYNEQFF. CDR3 DNA: TGTGCCAGCAGCTACGACGGGACGGTTCCCTACAATGAGCAGTTCTTC.

This clonotype was seen a few times. The genes are TRBV6-1 and TRBJ1-6; 8 nucleotides line up with TRBD1. Germline CDR1 reads MNHNS; CDR2 reads SASEGT. V trimming: 7 bases; J trimming: 10 bases; junction bases outside the gene matches: 15. This CDR3 contains 16 residues. The CDR3 sequence is CASTQLPGTGWSPLHF. CDR3 nucleotides: TGTGCCAGCACTCAACTCCCGGGGACAGGTTGGTCACCCCTCCACTTT.

This clonotype turned up a few times. The V call is TRBV7-3, the J call TRBJ2-5; D gene unclear. Per germline, CDR1 SGHTA and CDR2 FQGTGA. The CDR3 consists of 14 residues. V gave up 2 bases and J gave up 3 bases, with 10 bases separating them. CDR3 protein: CASSLWAGEETQYF. DNA for the CDR3: TGTGCCAGCAGCTTATGGGCAGGAGAAGAGACCCAGTACTTC.

The chain uses TRBV20-1 and TRBJ1-1; D is undetermined. This CDR3 spans 12 amino acids. Germline V gene lookup returns CDR1 DFQATT and CDR2 SNEGSKA (reference sequence). The V end lost 4 bases, the J end lost 6 bases, and 12 bases lay between the germline ends. The CDR3 loop reads CSATGRDPEAFF. CDR3 bases: TGCAGTGCTACCGGCCGAGACCCTGAAGCTTTCTTT.

The chain carries TRBV20-1 and TRBJ2-3; 11 bases map to TRBD2. J was trimmed by 5 bases and V by 6 bases; bases with no gene match: 7. This CDR3 has 14 residues. Per the germline V gene, CDR1 is DFQATT and CDR2 is SNEGSKA (reference sequence). CDR3 sequence: CSATTSGAQDTQYF. CDR3 in DNA: TGCAGTGCCACGACTAGCGGGGCACAAGATACGCAGTATTTT.

This clonotype was observed a few times. V is TRBV4-1 and J is TRBJ1-4; 7 bases are a match to TRBD1. The CDR3 contains 16 residues. Germline V gives CDR1 MGHRA, CDR2 YSYEKL. V lost 7 bases, J lost 6 bases, and 14 bases stayed unmatched. CDR3 coding DNA: TGCGCCAGCAACCGACAGGGAGGCCAAGGATATGAAAAACTGTTTTTT. Its protein product is CASNRQGGQGYEKLFF.

This clonotype was seen a handful of times. The chain recombines TRBV20-1 with TRBJ2-7; 9 nucleotides agree with TRBD2. The CDR3 spans 13 residues. Germline CDR1 is DFQATT and CDR2 is SNEGSKA (reference sequence). V shed 6 bases, J shed 3 bases, and the junction held 6 bases outside the gene matches. CDR3 nucleotide sequence: TGCAGTGCCCAGAAGACTAGCGGCTACGAGCAGTACTTC. It codes for CSAQKTSGYEQYF.

This clonotype was detected only a few times. CDR3 DNA: TGTGCCAGCAGCCGATACGGACAGGCTCAAGAGACCCAGTACTTC. Protein sequence: CASSRYGQAQETQYF. This chain joins TRBV11-2 and TRBJ2-5; 7 positions match TRBD1. Germline CDR1 SGHAT, CDR2 FQNNGV. V was clipped by 5 bases and J by 2 bases; unmatched bases: 8. The CDR3 runs 15 residues.

This clonotype was observed a handful of times. CDR3 sequence (DNA): TGTGCCAGCTCTGTAGCGGGGGGGACGGGAGAGACCCAGTACTTC. It encodes CASSVAGGTGETQYF. The chain uses TRBV12-3 or TRBV12-4 and TRBJ2-5; 11 nucleotides match TRBD2. The CDR3 has 15 residues. The trim removed 8 bases at V and 4 bases at J, leaving 9 bases unmatched.

This chain uses TRBV20-1 with TRBJ2-3; D gene ambiguous. The CDR3 loop spans 11 amino acids. The germline gives CDR1 DFQATT, CDR2 SNEGSKA (reference sequence). Trimming shortened V by 5 bases and J by 5 bases, and 8 bases separated the two germline ends. The CDR3 nucleotides are TGCAGTGCTGTGAACGGAGATACGCAGTATTTT. Translation: CSAVNGDTQYF.

This clonotype was seen only a few times. The chain has TRBV12-3 or TRBV12-4 and TRBJ1-4; D unclear. The length of the CDR3 is 14 residues. V was clipped by 9 bases and J by 5 bases, with 16 bases between them. CDR3 sequence: CASQTGRSNEKLFF. DNA for the CDR3: TGTGCCAGTCAAACCGGACGGTCGAATGAAAAACTGTTTTTT.

The chain recombines TRBV7-2 with TRBJ2-6; no firm D call. Germline CDR1 reads SGHTA; CDR2 reads FQGNSA. This CDR3 region has 19 residues. V dropped 1 base and J dropped 4 bases, with 20 bases sitting between them. Here the CDR3 DNA reads TGTGCCAGCAGCTTAGAGGTGGGCGCCGGCCAGGCAGGGGCCAACGTCCTGACTTTC. This sequence encodes CASSLEVGAGQAGANVLTF.

The chain joins TRBV27 to TRBJ2-5, with D perhaps assigned TRBD1 or TRBD2 (5 bases each). The germline CDR1 and CDR2 sequences are MNHEY and SMNVEV (reference sequence). The CDR3 runs to 12 residues. The V and J ends lost 6 bases and 11 bases respectively, with 16 bases between them. The CDR3 nucleotides are TGTGCCAGCAGCAACCCCAGGGAGCAGCAGTACTTC. Its translation is CASSNPREQQYF.

V usage is TRBV18 and J usage is TRBJ1-2, with a possible D match to TRBD1 (6 bases). Germline V gene sequence: CDR1 KGHSH, CDR2 LQKENI. CDR3 length equals 15 residues. Deletions cut 2 bases from V and 4 bases from J, with 14 bases between. Written as DNA, the CDR3 is TGTGCCAGCTCACCATCGGGGGGCGCCGGCTATGGCTACACCTTC. Translated: CASSPSGGAGYGYTF. Full variable domain (outside the CDR3, taken from reference TRBV18 and TRBJ1-2): NAGVMQNPRHLVRRRGQEARLRCSPMKGHSHVYWYRQLPEEGLKFMVYLQKENIIDESGMPKERFSAEFPKEGPSILRIQQVVRGDSAAYFCASSPSGGAGYGYTFGSGTRLTVV.

In its sample, this clonotype was seen a few times. The V call is TRBV7-8, the J call TRBJ2-5; TRBD1 matches at 10 bases. V dropped 4 bases and J dropped 4; count of bases not matched to a gene: 9. Germline V gene lookup returns CDR1 SGHVS and CDR2 FQNEAQ. The CDR3 has 16 amino acids. CDR3 nucleotide sequence: TGTGCCAGCAGCTCATATCCGGGACAGGGGAGAGAGACCCAGTACTTC. Translating gives CASSSYPGQGRETQYF.

This clonotype was observed a few times. The chain joins TRBV21-1 to TRBJ2-4; TRBD1 was called by the table and not checked on the DNA. TRBV21-1 is a known pseudogene. The CDR3 totals 15 residues. The CDR3 nucleotides read TGTGCCAGCAGCAAATCCCGGGAGGGCAAAAACATTCAGTACTTC. Its protein product is CASSKSREGKNIQYF.

This clonotype was seen a few times. The chain employs TRBV7-6 and TRBJ1-3; tentatively, D is TRBD1 (5 bases). Germline assignment: CDR1 SGHVS and CDR2 FNYEAQ. V lost 1 base to trimming and J lost 0 bases, with 22 bases between them. The CDR3 runs 20 residues. The CDR3 loop reads CASSLGVVMGGRSSGNTIYF. The CDR3 DNA sequence: TGTGCCAGCAGCTTAGGAGTGGTGATGGGGGGAAGGTCCTCTGGAAACACCATATATTTT.

This clonotype was observed a few times. J is TRBJ2-2 and V is TRBV24-1; a weak D match, TRBD1 (5 bases). CDR3 length: 13 residues. The germline V and J ends were trimmed by 6 bases and 7 bases, with 11 bases remaining between them. The germline V gene encodes CDR1 KGHDR and CDR2 SFDVKD. CDR3 amino acids: CATSRQGGGELFF. Written as DNA, the CDR3 is TGTGCCACCAGTCGTCAGGGTGGCGGGGAGCTGTTTTTT.

The J gene is TRBJ2-7, the V gene TRBV7-9; D is unresolved. The V gene's germline CDR1 is SEHNR and CDR2 FQNEAQ (reference sequence). The V and J ends lost 1 base and 0 bases respectively, with 10 bases between them. The CDR3 consists of 15 residues. The CDR3 region is CASSLEARLSYEQYF. The CDR3 DNA reads TGTGCCAGCAGCTTAGAGGCCAGGCTCTCCTACGAGCAGTACTTC. The full variable domain, with the rest looked up from reference TRBV7-9 and TRBJ2-7, is DTGVSQNPRHKITKRGQNVTFRCDPISEHNRLYWYRQTLGQGPEFLTYFQNEAQLEKSRLLSDRFSAERPKGSFSTLEIQRTEQGDSAMYLCASSLEARLSYEQYFGPGTRLTVT.